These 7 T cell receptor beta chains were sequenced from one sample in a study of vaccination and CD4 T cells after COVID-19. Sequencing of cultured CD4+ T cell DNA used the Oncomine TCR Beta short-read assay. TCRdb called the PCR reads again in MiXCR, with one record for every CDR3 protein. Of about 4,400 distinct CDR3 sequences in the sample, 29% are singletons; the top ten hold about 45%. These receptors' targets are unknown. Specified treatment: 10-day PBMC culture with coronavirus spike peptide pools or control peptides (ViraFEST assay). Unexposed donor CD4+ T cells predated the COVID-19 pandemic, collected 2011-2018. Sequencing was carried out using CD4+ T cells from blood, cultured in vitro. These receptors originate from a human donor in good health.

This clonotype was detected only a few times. The CDR3 here is CAISGGMGNEQYF. The CDR3 region has the DNA TGTGCCATCAGTGGAGGGATGGGAAACGAGCAGTACTTC. This chain joins TRBV10-3 and TRBJ2-7, with D possibly being TRBD2 (5 bases). This CDR3 has 13 amino acids. Germline loops: CDR1 ENHRY, CDR2 SYGVKD. V dropped 4 bases and J dropped 5 bases, with 12 bases sitting between them.

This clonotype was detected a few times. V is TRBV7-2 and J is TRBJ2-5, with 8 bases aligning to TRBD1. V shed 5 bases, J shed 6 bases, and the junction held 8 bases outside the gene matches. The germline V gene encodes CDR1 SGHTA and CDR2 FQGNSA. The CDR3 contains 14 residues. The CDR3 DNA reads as TGTGCCAGCAGCCCCCCAGGGGGCGCACAGACCCAGTACTTC. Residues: CASSPPGGAQTQYF.

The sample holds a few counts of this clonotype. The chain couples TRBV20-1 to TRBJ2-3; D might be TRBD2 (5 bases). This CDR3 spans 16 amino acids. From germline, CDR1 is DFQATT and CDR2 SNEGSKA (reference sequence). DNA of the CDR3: TGCGGCTCGGAGGTCCCGTCATGGCCCGGCACAGATACGCAGTATTTT. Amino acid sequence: CGSEVPSWPGTDTQYF.

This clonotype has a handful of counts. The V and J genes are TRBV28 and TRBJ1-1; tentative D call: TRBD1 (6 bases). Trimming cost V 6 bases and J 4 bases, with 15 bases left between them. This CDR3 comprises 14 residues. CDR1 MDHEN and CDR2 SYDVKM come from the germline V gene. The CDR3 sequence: CASSPTQGSTEAFF. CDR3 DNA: TGTGCCAGCAGCCCTACACAGGGATCCACTGAAGCTTTCTTT.

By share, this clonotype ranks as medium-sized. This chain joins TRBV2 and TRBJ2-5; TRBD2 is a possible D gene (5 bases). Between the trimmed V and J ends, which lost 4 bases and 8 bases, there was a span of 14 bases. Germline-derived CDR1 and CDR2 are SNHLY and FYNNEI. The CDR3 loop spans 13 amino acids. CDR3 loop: CASSVLARETQYF. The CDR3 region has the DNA TGTGCCAGCAGTGTTTTGGCCCGGGAAACCCAGTACTTC.

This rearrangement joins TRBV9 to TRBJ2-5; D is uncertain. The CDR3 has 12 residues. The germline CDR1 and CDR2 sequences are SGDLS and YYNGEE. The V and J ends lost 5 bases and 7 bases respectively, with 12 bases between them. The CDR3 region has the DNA TGTGCCAGCAGGAGAGGACCGAGGACCCAGTACTTC. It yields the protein CASRRGPRTQYF.

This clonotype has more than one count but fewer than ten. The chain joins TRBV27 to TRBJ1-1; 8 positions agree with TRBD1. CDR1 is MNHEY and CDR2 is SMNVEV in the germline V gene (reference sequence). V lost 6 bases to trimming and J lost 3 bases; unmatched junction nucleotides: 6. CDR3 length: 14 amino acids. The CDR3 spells CASRTMTGDTEAFF. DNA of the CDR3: TGTGCCAGCAGGACTATGACAGGGGACACTGAAGCTTTCTTT.